The next 8 T cell receptor beta chains were all read from a single sample in a study of T cell responses to AZD1222 COVID-19 vaccine. The repertoire was sequenced with immunoSEQ multiplex PCR; TCRdb's copy has only in-frame clones and lacks some. This table holds roughly 120,000 clones, just under 95% found once. The source material was peripheral blood, sampled on day 0 of AZD1222 vaccination. Every receptor here comes from an adult in good health.

The J gene is TRBJ1-2, the V gene TRBV30; possibly TRBD1 for D (5 bases). Germline CDR1 reads GTSNPN; CDR2 reads SVGIG (reference sequence). V lost 5 bases, J lost 4 bases, and 17 bases lay in between. This CDR3 has 14 residues. The DNA of the CDR3 is TGTGCCTGGTTCCTTCCTCAGGGTGTCTATGGCTACACCTTC. Its protein product is CAWFLPQGVYGYTF.

This clone was found once. This chain links TRBV29-1 with TRBJ2-7, with a tentative D call TRBD1 (5 bases). Per the germline V gene, CDR1 is SQVTM and CDR2 is ANQGSEA. The V gene lost 6 bases and the J gene lost 5 bases, with 14 bases spanning the gap. CDR3 length equals 12 residues. Here the CDR3 reads CSVAPTDHEQYF. The CDR3 bases are TGCAGCGTGGCCCCGACAGACCACGAGCAGTACTTC.

The chain has TRBV9 and TRBJ2-3; TRBD1 aligns across 12 bases. The CDR3 has 15 residues. Trimming took 1 base from V and 6 from J; bases not matched to a gene: 3. Germline-derived CDR1 and CDR2 are SGDLS and YYNGEE. CDR3 sequence: CASSVRDRGLDTQYF. The DNA of the CDR3 is TGTGCCAGCAGCGTACGGGACAGGGGGCTCGATACGCAGTATTTT. Based on the CDR3 plus reference TRBV9 and TRBJ2-3, the full variable domain is DSGVTQTPKHLITATGQRVTLRCSPRSGDLSVYWYQQSLDQGLQFLIQYYNGEERAKGNILERFSAQQFPDLHSELNLSSLELGDSALYFCASSVRDRGLDTQYFGPGTRLTVL.

The chain is built from TRBV4-1 and TRBJ2-2; D call uncertain. Germline CDR1 MGHRA, CDR2 YSYEKL. The CDR3 is 15 amino acids. V was cut by 0 bases and J by 7 bases, with 12 bases left in between. CDR3 nucleotide sequence: TGCGCCAGCAGCCAAGATCCCAGGTATTTCGGGGAGCTGTTTTTT. Amino acids: CASSQDPRYFGELFF.

The chain links TRBV5-1 to TRBJ1-5; D might be TRBD1 (5 bases). The germline V gene has CDR1 SGHRS and CDR2 YFSETQ. The CDR3 contains 14 residues. V was clipped by 0 bases and J by 7 bases, with 11 bases between them. CDR3 amino acids: CASSLDIGDQPQHF. CDR3 nucleotides: TGCGCCAGCAGCTTGGATATAGGGGACCAGCCCCAGCATTTT.

The chain joins TRBV5-1 to TRBJ1-6, with 7 positions matching TRBD1. Germline V gene data show CDR1 as SGHRS and CDR2 as YFSETQ. This CDR3 comprises 14 residues. Unmatched junction bases numbered 8, after V lost 4 bases and J lost 10 bases. CDR3 sequence: CASSPGQRESPLHF. The CDR3 DNA reads TGCGCCAGCAGCCCGGGACAGAGGGAATCACCCCTCCACTTT.

CDR3 in amino acids: CASSLEGAGIQPQHF. The DNA for the CDR3 is TGTGCCAGCAGTTTGGAGGGGGCTGGGATTCAGCCCCAGCATTTT. The chain employs TRBV28 and TRBJ1-5, with 7 bases lining up with TRBD1. This CDR3 region has 15 residues. CDR1 is MDHEN and CDR2 is SYDVKM in the germline V gene. V dropped 3 bases and J dropped 6; count of bases not matched to a gene: 8.

The V call is TRBV19, the J call TRBJ2-1, with 10 nucleotides matching TRBD2. The CDR3 covers 14 residues. The V gene's germline CDR1 is LNHDA and CDR2 SQIVND (reference sequence). Trimming at V came to 5 bases and at J to 8 bases, leaving 6 bases not matched to a gene. CDR3 in amino acids: CASSPERGGYEQFF. Written as DNA, the CDR3 is TGTGCCAGTAGTCCGGAGCGGGGGGGATATGAGCAGTTCTTC.